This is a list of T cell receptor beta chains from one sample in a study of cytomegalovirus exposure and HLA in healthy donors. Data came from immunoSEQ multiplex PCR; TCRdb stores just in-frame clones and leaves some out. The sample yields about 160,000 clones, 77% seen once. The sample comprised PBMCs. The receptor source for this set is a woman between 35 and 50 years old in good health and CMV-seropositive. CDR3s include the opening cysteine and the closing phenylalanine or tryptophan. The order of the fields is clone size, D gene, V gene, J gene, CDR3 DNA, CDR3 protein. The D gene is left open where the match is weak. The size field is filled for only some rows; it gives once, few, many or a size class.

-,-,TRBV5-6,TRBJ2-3,TGTGCCAGCGGCCGCGGATGGGGGGGGCTACAGGGTACGCAGTATTTT,CASGRGWGGLQGTQYF
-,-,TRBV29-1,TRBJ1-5,TGCAGCGTCCTCAATCAGCCCCAGCATTTT,CSVLNQPQHF
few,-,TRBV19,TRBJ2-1,TGTGCCAGTAGTAGGGCTCTCTCCTACAATGAGCAGTTCTTC,CASSRALSYNEQFF
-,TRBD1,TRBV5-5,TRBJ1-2,TGTGCCAGCAGCCTGACAGGGGTAAATAGCTACACCTTC,CASSLTGVNSYTF
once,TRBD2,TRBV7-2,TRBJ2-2,TGTGCCAGCAGCTTAGGCGGACTAGCGGGTTCGAACACCGGGGAGCTGTTTTTT,CASSLGGLAGSNTGELFF
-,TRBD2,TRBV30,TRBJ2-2,TGTGCCTGGAGGGGACTTAGCGGGAGAACCGGGGAGCTGTTTTTT,CAWRGLSGRTGELFF
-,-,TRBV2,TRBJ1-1,TGTGCCAGCAACCGGGGGGACACTGAAGCTTTCTTT,CASNRGDTEAFF
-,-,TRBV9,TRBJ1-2,TGTGCCAGCAGCACCCGACAGGATCAACCCTATGGCTACACCTTC,CASSTRQDQPYGYTF
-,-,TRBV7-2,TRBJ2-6,TGTGCCAGCAGCTCCGGGGGGCGGGGAAGCTCTGGGGCCAACGTCCTGACTTTC,CASSSGGRGSSGANVLTF
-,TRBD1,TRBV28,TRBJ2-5,TGTGCCAGCAGTTTAGGGGGTACAGGGGTTCTGGAGACCCAGTACTTC,CASSLGGTGVLETQYF
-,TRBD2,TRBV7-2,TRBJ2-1,TGTGCCAGCAGCTTAGGGACTAGCGGGAGTTCCTACAATGAGCAGTTCTTC,CASSLGTSGSSYNEQFF
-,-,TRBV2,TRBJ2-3,TGTGCCAGCAGTGCAAGGGCGGGCAGCACAGATACGCAGTATTTT,CASSARAGSTDTQYF
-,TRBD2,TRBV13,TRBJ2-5,TGTGCCAGCAGCTTAGCAGCGGGAGAAGAGACCCAGTACTTC,CASSLAAGEETQYF
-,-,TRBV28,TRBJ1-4,TGTGCCAGCAGATTACCCCTTGGGGAGGCAAATGAAAAACTGTTTTTT,CASRLPLGEANEKLFF
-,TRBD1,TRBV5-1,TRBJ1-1,TGCGCCAGCAGCTTGGAGGGACAGGGGCGATCTGAAGCTTTCTTT,CASSLEGQGRSEAFF
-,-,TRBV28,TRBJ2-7,TGTGCCAGCAGTTTTTTGTCCGACAGCTCCTACGAGCAGTACTTC,CASSFLSDSSYEQYF
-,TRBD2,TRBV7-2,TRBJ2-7,TGTGCCAGCAGCGTTAGCGGGAGCCAGTACGAGCAGTACTTC,CASSVSGSQYEQYF
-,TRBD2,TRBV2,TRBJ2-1,TGTGCCAGCAGTGGGACCGGGACTAGCGGTAACAATGAGCAGTTCTTC,CASSGTGTSGNNEQFF
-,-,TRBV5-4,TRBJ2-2,TGTGCCAGCAGCTTCCCACCACAGGGCCCCGGGGAGCTGTTTTTT,CASSFPPQGPGELFF
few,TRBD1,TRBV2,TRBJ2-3,TGTGCCAGCAGGACTCCGGGACAGGGGGGCACAGATACGCAGTATTTT,CASRTPGQGGTDTQYF
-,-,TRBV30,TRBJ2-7,TGTGCCTGCACAGGGCCAGGCGGCCCCTACGAGCAGTACTTC,CACTGPGGPYEQYF
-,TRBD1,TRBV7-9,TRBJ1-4,TGTGCCAGCAGCTTAATGAAGACAGGGGGAAATGAAAAACTGTTTTTT,CASSLMKTGGNEKLFF
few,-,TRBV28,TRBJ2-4,TGTGCCAGCAGTCCTTCGGAGCTAGCCAAAAACATTCAGTACTTC,CASSPSELAKNIQYF
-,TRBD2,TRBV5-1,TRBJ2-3,TGCGCCAGCAGCTTGAATAGCGGGAGTGCTCCAGATACGCAGTATTTT,CASSLNSGSAPDTQYF
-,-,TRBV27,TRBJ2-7,TGTGCCAGCAGTCTACACCTGGAGACCAAGAAACCCTACGAGCAGTACTTC,CASSLHLETKKPYEQYF
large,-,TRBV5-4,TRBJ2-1,TGTGCCAGCAGCCAAAAGGGTATTGGGGGGGCATATGAGCAGTTCTTC,CASSQKGIGGAYEQFF
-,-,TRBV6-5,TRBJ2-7,TGTGCCAGCAGTGGCCAGGGAGGAGGGCCGTACTTC,CASSGQGGGPYF
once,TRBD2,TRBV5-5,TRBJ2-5,TGTGCCAGCATCCCTACTAGCGGGGGACCCCAAGAGACCCAGTACTTC,CASIPTSGGPQETQYF
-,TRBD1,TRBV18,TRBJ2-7,TGTGCCAGCTCACCCGGGACAGGGACCTACGAGCAGTACTTC,CASSPGTGTYEQYF
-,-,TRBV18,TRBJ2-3,TGTGCCAGCTCACCAAAGAAATCAGGGACAGATACGCAGTATTTT,CASSPKKSGTDTQYF
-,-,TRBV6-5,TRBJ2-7,TGTGCCAGCAGTTACCGACTATCGGGAGCCTACGAGCAGTACTTC,CASSYRLSGAYEQYF
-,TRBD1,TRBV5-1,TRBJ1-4,TGCGCCAGCAGCTTCTCTGGGACAGAAATTGCAACTAATGAAAAACTGTTTTTT,CASSFSGTEIATNEKLFF
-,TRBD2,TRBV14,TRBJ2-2,TGTGCCAGCAGCCCATCACTAGCGGGAACCGGGGAGCTGTTTTTT,CASSPSLAGTGELFF
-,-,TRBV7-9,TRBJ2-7,TGTGCCAGCAGCTCAGGGATTTCCTACGAGCAGTACTTC,CASSSGISYEQYF
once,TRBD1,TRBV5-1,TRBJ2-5,TGCGCCAGCAGCTCCGGGACAGGGAATGGAGAGACCCAGTACTTC,CASSSGTGNGETQYF
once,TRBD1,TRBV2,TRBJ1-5,TGTGCCAGCAGTGAAGAGGGGGCGCCTGGTCAGCCCCAGCATTTT,CASSEEGAPGQPQHF
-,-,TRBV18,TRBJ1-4,TGTGCCAGCTCCCGGGGAGAAAATGAAAAACTGTTTTTT,CASSRGENEKLFF
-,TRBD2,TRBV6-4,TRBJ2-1,TGTGCCAGCAGTGACGAGCGGGGGGGCTCTGAGGAGCAGTTCTTC,CASSDERGGSEEQFF
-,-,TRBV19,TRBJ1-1,TGTGCCAGTAGCACCCAGCTGGGGCCCGACACTGAAGCTTTCTTT,CASSTQLGPDTEAFF
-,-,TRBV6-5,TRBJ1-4,TGTGCCAGCAGCCTAGGGGGAGGGAATGAAAAACTGCTTTTT,CASSLGGGNEKLLF
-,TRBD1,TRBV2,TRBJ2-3,TGTGCCAGCAGTGAGGGACAGGGGGCAACAGATACGCAGTATTTT,CASSEGQGATDTQYF
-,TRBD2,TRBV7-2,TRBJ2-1,TGTGCCAGCAGCTTAGATCAACCCTGGTTAGCGGGGGATGAGCAGTTCTTC,CASSLDQPWLAGDEQFF
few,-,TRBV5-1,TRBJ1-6,TGCGCCAGCAGCTTACCCGACACCGGAGGGGCACCCCTCCACTTT,CASSLPDTGGAPLHF
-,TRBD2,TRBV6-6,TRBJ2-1,TGTGCCAGCAGTTCGACTAGCTTTGAGCAGTTCTTC,CASSSTSFEQFF
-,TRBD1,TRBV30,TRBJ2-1,TGTGCCTGGAGTGTCTCGAGGACAGGGGTCTACAATGAGCAGTTCTTC,CAWSVSRTGVYNEQFF
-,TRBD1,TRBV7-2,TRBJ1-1,TGTGCCAGCAGCCGGGACAGGAACACTGAAGCTTTCTTT,CASSRDRNTEAFF
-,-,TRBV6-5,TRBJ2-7,TGTGCCAGCAGTTACTCCGACAGCTACGAGCAGTACTTC,CASSYSDSYEQYF
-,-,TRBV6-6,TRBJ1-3,TGTGCCAGCGCCACCCGGGAACTATCAGGAAACACCATATATTTT,CASATRELSGNTIYF
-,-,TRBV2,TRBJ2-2,TGTGCCAGCAGTGAAGTGTCCCCTTTTCCGGGAACCGGGGAGCTGTTTTTT,CASSEVSPFPGTGELFF
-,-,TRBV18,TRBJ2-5,TGTGCCAGCTCACCGCAAGGGGTTGAGGAGACCCAGTACTTC,CASSPQGVEETQYF
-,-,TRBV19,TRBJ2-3,TGTGCCAGTAGCGAGGGAGATGGGGCAGATACGCAGTATTTT,CASSEGDGADTQYF
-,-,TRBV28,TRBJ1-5,TGTGCCAGCAGTTTAGGCTTACAGCCCCAGCATTTT,CASSLGLQPQHF
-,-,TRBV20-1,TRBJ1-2,TGCAGTGCTTTGTCTCACTATGGCTACACCTTC,CSALSHYGYTF
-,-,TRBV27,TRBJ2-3,TGTGCCAGCAGTTTACTGGTGGGTAGCGATACGCAGTATTTT,CASSLLVGSDTQYF